This T cell receptor beta chain was identified in a study of OX40 agonist ivuxolimab in advanced cancers. The protocol was immunoSEQ multiplex PCR, while the TCRdb copy is restricted to in-frame clones and leaves out a portion. The sample consists of more than 60,000 clones, about nine tenths of them appearing once. Whole-study findings and limits: Both blood CD4+ and CD8+ T cells showed clonal growth by week 6 at 0.1 to 3.0 mg/kg.

As for this clone: Its matching antigen is unknown.

This CDR3 spans 13 amino acids. Germline CDR1 reads GTSNPN; CDR2 reads SVGIG (reference sequence). The V gene lost 1 base and the J gene lost 1 base, with 7 bases spanning the gap. This clonotype originated in an adult with an advanced solid tumor such as melanoma, head and neck, liver or kidney cancer. The input for sequencing was CD4+ or CD8+ T cells sorted from blood, taken in a trial of the OX40 agonist ivuxolimab. The J gene is TRBJ1-2, the V gene TRBV30; D is ambiguous. CDR3 in amino acids: CAWSDAGNYGYTF. DNA for the CDR3: TGTGCCTGGAGTGACGCGGGTAACTATGGCTACACCTTC. Based on the CDR3 plus reference TRBV30 and TRBJ1-2, the full variable domain is SQTIHQWPATLVQPVGSPLSLECTVEGTSNPNLYWYRQAAGRGLQLLFYSVGIGQISSEVPQNLSASRPQDRQFILSSKKLLLSDSGFYLCAWSDAGNYGYTFGSGTRLTVV.